The 21 T cell receptor beta chains reported below all come from one sample, sequenced in a study of blood T cell repertoires in COVID-19 (TCRdb year 2020). Libraries came from the immunoSEQ multiplex PCR assay. TCRdb obtained this table from immuneACCESS and retained in-frame rearrangements with V and J assigned. These tables miss some clones; where compared with another copy, unresolved V genes account for less than half of the shortfall, and the remainder is unexplained. A total of tens of thousands of clones appear in this sample, less than 95% of them only once. The ten largest account for around 3% of the sample. Input material: peripheral blood. Receptors were obtained from a man aged 45-65 years with acute or convalescent COVID-19.

The chain couples TRBV3-1 (or the pseudogene TRBV3-2) to TRBJ1-3; no reliable D call. The CDR3 has 18 amino acids. Germline V gives CDR1 LGHDT, CDR2 YNNKEL (reference sequence). Trimming shortened V by 0 bases and J by 0 bases, and 15 bases separated the two germline ends. CDR3 DNA: TGTGCCAGCAGCCAAGAGTATGCGGCTTCCCGCTCTGGAAACACCATATATTTT. Translated, it gives CASSQEYAASRSGNTIYF.

The chain has TRBV29-1 and TRBJ2-5; 8 nucleotides line up with TRBD2. The trim removed 3 bases at V and 5 bases at J, leaving 5 bases unmatched. Germline CDR1 is SQVTM and CDR2 is ANQGSEA. The CDR3 is made up of 13 amino acids. CDR3 region: CSVDPAGVETQYF. DNA for the CDR3: TGCAGCGTTGACCCAGCGGGGGTGGAGACCCAGTACTTC. The whole variable domain, remainder taken from reference TRBV29-1 and TRBJ2-5, is SAVISQKPSRDICQRGTSLTIQCQVDSQVTMMFWYRQQPGQSLTLIATANQGSEATYESGFVIDKFPISRPNLTFSTLTVSNMSPEDSSIYLCSVDPAGVETQYFGPGTRLLVL.

V usage is TRBV14 and J usage is TRBJ1-1; a possible D gene is TRBD1 (6 bases). Per the germline V gene, CDR1 is SGHDN and CDR2 is FVKESK. The V end was cut by 6 bases, the J end by 3 bases, with 14 bases between. The length of the CDR3 is 14 residues. CDR3 protein: CASRMWGQDTEAFF. The CDR3 DNA follows: TGTGCCAGCAGGATGTGGGGGCAGGACACTGAAGCTTTCTTT.

The chain joins TRBV4-1 to TRBJ2-5; 11 nucleotides agree with TRBD1. The CDR3 sequence is 15 residues long. From germline, CDR1 is MGHRA and CDR2 YSYEKL. V lost 3 bases to trimming and J lost 4 bases; unmatched junction nucleotides: 4. The CDR3 region is CASSHGQGAIETQYF. The CDR3 DNA sequence: TGCGCCAGCAGCCACGGACAGGGGGCAATAGAGACCCAGTACTTC.

The chain uses TRBV24-1 and TRBJ2-4; possibly TRBD2 for D (7 bases). Germline V gene sequence: CDR1 KGHDR, CDR2 SFDVKD. The CDR3 extends over 14 amino acids. Deletions cut 4 bases from V and 7 bases from J, with 13 bases between. CDR3 nucleotide sequence: TGTGCCACCAGTGAGGGGGGGGGCGCCAACATTCAGTACTTC. It codes for CATSEGGGANIQYF.

The V call is TRBV24-1, the J call TRBJ2-3, with 7 nucleotides matching TRBD2. The junction had 10 bases not matched to a gene; V was cut back by 9 bases and J by 5 bases. The CDR3 has 14 residues. Germline loops: CDR1 KGHDR, CDR2 SFDVKD. CDR3 sequence (DNA): TGTGCCACCGCCGGAGCCGGGGGGATAGATACGCAGTATTTT. It is translated as CATAGAGGIDTQYF.

The V and J genes are TRBV19 and TRBJ2-1; a possible D gene is TRBD1 (5 bases). The CDR3 is 16 amino acids. V lost 2 bases to trimming and J lost 5 bases, with 16 bases between them. In germline, CDR1 is LNHDA, CDR2 SQIVND (reference sequence). CDR3 residues: CASSIHSGQINNEQFF. The CDR3 region has the DNA TGTGCCAGTAGTATACATTCAGGACAAATCAACAATGAGCAGTTCTTC. The full variable domain, in which reference TRBV19 and TRBJ2-1 provide the parts outside the CDR3, is DGGITQSPKYLFRKEGQNVTLSCEQNLNHDAMYWYRQDPGQGLRLIYYSQIVNDFQKGDIAEGYSVSREKKESFPLTVTSAQKNPTAFYLCASSIHSGQINNEQFFGPGTRLTVL.

V usage is TRBV24-1 and J usage is TRBJ2-2; 8 bases line up with TRBD1. J gave up 2 bases and V 9 bases, and 4 bases lay outside the gene matches. The CDR3 is made up of 14 amino acids. Germline lookup yields CDR1 KGHDR and CDR2 SFDVKD. CDR3 amino acids: CATRDRRNTGELFF. The CDR3 DNA is TGTGCCACCCGGGACAGGCGAAACACCGGGGAGCTGTTTTTT.

The rearrangement joins TRBV7-2 to TRBJ2-3; no clear D gene. The CDR3 extends over 13 amino acids. Germline V gives CDR1 SGHTA, CDR2 FQGNSA. Trimming took 3 bases from V and 6 from J, leaving 10 bases between them. The CDR3 loop reads CASSFPGQDTQYF. In DNA, the CDR3 is TGTGCCAGCAGCTTCCCAGGCCAGGATACGCAGTATTTT.

This chain connects TRBV7-3 to TRBJ2-2; 8 nucleotides agree with TRBD1. From germline, CDR1 is SGHTA and CDR2 FQGTGA. Losses at the gene ends were 2 bases for V and 7 bases for J; bases not matched to a gene: 9. The CDR3 is 16 residues long. Written as DNA, the CDR3 is TGTGCCAGCAGCTTACGGGCAGGGGGCGGAAGCGGGGAGCTGTTTTTT. As protein: CASSLRAGGGSGELFF.

V usage is TRBV6-2 or TRBV6-3 and J usage is TRBJ1-5, with TRBD1 matching over 7 bases. Germline CDR1 MNHEY, CDR2 SVGEGT. J was trimmed by 3 bases and V by 3 bases; bases with no gene match: 5. There are 15 residues in the CDR3. CDR3 sequence: CASSYAGGNNQPQHF. The CDR3 DNA reads as TGTGCCAGCAGTTATGCAGGGGGTAACAATCAGCCCCAGCATTTT.

This chain connects TRBV5-4 to TRBJ2-5; a possible D gene is TRBD2 (5 bases). The V gene lost 3 bases and the J gene lost 2 bases, with 11 bases spanning the gap. The CDR3 totals 14 residues. CDR1 SGHNT and CDR2 YYREEE come from the germline V gene (reference sequence). As DNA, the CDR3 is TGTGCCAGCAGCTCAAACCAGCGGCAAGAGACCCAGTACTTC. Protein product: CASSSNQRQETQYF.

The CDR3 DNA reads TGTGCCAGCAGCAAAATTGCAACGGGTGGCCACGAGCAGTACTTC. It specifies CASSKIATGGHEQYF. The J gene is TRBJ2-7, the V gene TRBV21-1; no check of the table's D call, TRBD2, against the DNA was made. TRBV21-1 is shown as a pseudogene. The CDR3 contains 15 residues.

This chain joins TRBV14 and TRBJ1-2, with D tentatively TRBD1 (6 bases). From germline, CDR1 is SGHDN and CDR2 FVKESK. This CDR3 region has 14 residues. Deletions cut 1 base from V and 8 bases from J, with 14 bases between. CDR3: CASSQGAGDGGYTF. CDR3 sequence (DNA): TGTGCCAGCAGCCAAGGGGCAGGGGACGGAGGCTACACCTTC. Looking up the rest from reference TRBV14 and TRBJ1-2 gives the full variable domain: EAGVTQFPSHSVIEKGQTVTLRCDPISGHDNLYWYRRVMGKEIKFLLHFVKESKQDESGMPNNRFLAERTGGTYSTLKVQPAELEDSGVYFCASSQGAGDGGYTFGSGTRLTVV.

V is TRBV2 and J is TRBJ2-5; TRBD2 matches 10 bases. The V gene's germline CDR1 is SNHLY and CDR2 FYNNEI. Trimming took 7 bases from V and 5 from J; bases not matched to a gene: 13. This CDR3 has 16 amino acids. CDR3 in DNA: TGTGCCAGCAAGGGTAGCGGGGGGTACTCATCGGAGACCCAGTACTTC. The encoded protein is CASKGSGGYSSETQYF.

The CDR3 region is CSVLPGQSTDTQYF. The CDR3 region has the DNA TGCAGCGTTTTGCCAGGACAGAGCACAGATACGCAGTATTTT. The rearrangement uses TRBV29-1 and TRBJ2-3; D may be TRBD1 (6 bases). Germline V gives CDR1 SQVTM, CDR2 ANQGSEA. This CDR3 is built from 14 residues. V was trimmed by 5 bases and J by 0 bases, leaving 12 bases between them.

The V call is TRBV5-1, the J call TRBJ2-5; 13 bases are a match to TRBD2. The CDR3 is made up of 16 amino acids. V lost 3 bases to trimming and J lost 4 bases; unmatched junction nucleotides: 6. The V gene's germline CDR1 is SGHRS and CDR2 YFSETQ. The CDR3 DNA reads as TGCGCCAGCAGCTACCGTACTAGCGGGGGGGCAGAGACCCAGTACTTC. As protein: CASSYRTSGGAETQYF.

As for this clone: The junction does not match germline at one end; this may be a read error. The gene calls are TRBV2 and TRBJ1-2; TRBD1 matches 7 bases. The CDR3 totals 12 residues. Germline lookup yields CDR1 SNHLY and CDR2 FYNNEI. CDR3 region: CASSGQGPRLRF. CDR3 sequence (DNA): TGTGCCAGCAGTGGACAGGGCCCGCGCCTTCGCTTC.

This rearrangement joins TRBV10-2 to TRBJ2-4; TRBD2 aligns across 12 bases. Germline CDR1 is WSHSY and CDR2 is SAAADI. The V and J ends lost 1 base and 7 bases, in that order; junction bases with no gene match: 5. The CDR3 is 16 residues long. CDR3 in amino acids: CASSELRTSGANIQYF. CDR3 nucleotides: TGCGCCAGCAGTGAGTTAAGGACTAGCGGGGCCAACATTCAGTACTTC.

The CDR3 region has the DNA TGTGCCAGCTCCAATAACGGAGGACGGAACTCTGGAAACACCATATATTTT. Protein product: CASSNNGGRNSGNTIYF. This chain uses TRBV18 with TRBJ1-3; no clear D. This CDR3 region has 17 residues. V was shortened by 6 bases and J by 0 bases, with 18 bases between the two germline ends. Germline V lookup: CDR1 KGHSH, CDR2 LQKENI.

This chain's CDR3 is CASSTRGGYTDTQYF. DNA of the CDR3: TGTGCCAGCAGCACTCGGGGGGGCTACACAGATACGCAGTATTTT. The chain uses TRBV7-2 and TRBJ2-3; 8 nucleotides line up with TRBD2. Germline V gene lookup returns CDR1 SGHTA and CDR2 FQGNSA. There are 15 residues in the CDR3. J lost 2 bases, V lost 5 bases, and 6 bases had no gene match.